The next 13 T cell receptor beta chains were all read from a single sample in a study of blood T cell repertoires in COVID-19. Method: immunoSEQ multiplex PCR; TCRdb's copy keeps in-frame clones and lacks some. This sample has roughly 260,000 clones, with 70% to 85% found just once. The specimen was peripheral blood. Receptors originate from a middle-aged woman with active or convalescent COVID-19.

The chain joins TRBV30 to TRBJ2-7; D is unresolved. Looked up from germline, CDR1 is GTSNPN and CDR2 is SVGIG (reference sequence). Trimming stripped 2 bases from V and 3 bases from J, with 11 bases between. The CDR3 length is 13 residues. The CDR3 nucleotides are TGTGCCTGGAGTCGAGGTGCCAACTACGAGCAGTACGTC. Protein sequence: CAWSRGANYEQYV.

The V gene is TRBV30, the J gene TRBJ2-7, with D possibly TRBD2 on 5 matching bases. V was clipped by 3 bases and J by 7 bases, with 13 bases between them. Looked up from germline, CDR1 is GTSNPN and CDR2 is SVGIG (reference sequence). This CDR3 is 12 amino acids long. CDR3 loop: CAWSPRTGEQYF. CDR3 coding DNA: TGTGCCTGGAGCCCCAGGACGGGGGAGCAGTACTTC.

The CDR3 bases are TGTGCCTGCCACTTAGGAAGGCCCGGGGGCTACACCTTC. The encoded protein is CACHLGRPGGYTF. The rearrangement joins TRBV30 to TRBJ1-2, with no clear D. The V and J ends lost 6 bases and 8 bases respectively, with 19 bases between them. The CDR3 loop spans 13 amino acids. Germline CDR1 reads GTSNPN; CDR2 reads SVGIG (reference sequence).

The chain joins TRBV5-1 to TRBJ2-2; 7 bases match TRBD2. The CDR3 is 16 amino acids. Germline loops: CDR1 SGHRS, CDR2 YFSETQ. The V segment lost 0 bases and the J segment 0 bases; nucleotides outside the gene matches: 2. The CDR3: CASSLEAGANTGELFF. The CDR3 nucleotides read TGCGCCAGCAGCTTGGAGGCGGGGGCGAACACCGGGGAGCTGTTTTTT.

The gene calls are TRBV12-5 and TRBJ2-1; perhaps TRBD1 as D (7 bases). Trimming left V 2 bases short and J 3 bases short, with 17 bases between. In germline, CDR1 is LGHNT, CDR2 FRNRAP. The CDR3 is 17 amino acids. The CDR3 region has the DNA TGTGCTAGTGGTTTGCCCCTCAGGGGGGTAAACTACAATGAGCAGTTCTTC. Protein product: CASGLPLRGVNYNEQFF.

This clone was recorded only once. The rearrangement joins TRBV6-5 to TRBJ2-7; 8 positions match TRBD1. Trimming removed 6 bases from V and 5 bases from J; junction bases left unmatched: 12. In germline, CDR1 is MNHEY, CDR2 SVGAGI. The CDR3 contains 15 residues. The CDR3 loop reads CASSTMQGAGDEQYF. The CDR3, as DNA: TGTGCCAGCAGCACTATGCAGGGGGCCGGGGACGAGCAGTACTTC.

The gene calls are TRBV3-1 (or the pseudogene TRBV3-2) and TRBJ2-4, with 8 bases fitting TRBD2. Per germline, CDR1 LGHDT and CDR2 YNNKEL (reference sequence). Trimming cost V 0 bases and J 1 base; bases outside gene matches: 5. The CDR3 has 17 residues. The chain's CDR3 is CASSQDPGGAAKNIQYF. DNA of the CDR3: TGTGCCAGCAGCCAAGACCCCGGGGGGGCGGCCAAAAACATTCAGTACTTC.

The rearrangement uses TRBV10-2 and TRBJ2-5, with a possible D match to TRBD2 (6 bases). CDR3 length: 12 residues. The ends were cut back, 5 bases at V and 4 bases at J, with 8 bases in the middle. The germline CDR1 and CDR2 sequences are WSHSY and SAAADI. The CDR3 here is CASSTSLETQYF. The CDR3 DNA reads as TGCGCCAGCAGTACTAGCTTAGAGACCCAGTACTTC.

The chain links TRBV5-1 to TRBJ1-1; TRBD1 agrees at 8 bases. J gave up 7 bases and V 4 bases, and 9 bases lay outside the gene matches. CDR1 SGHRS and CDR2 YFSETQ come from the germline V gene. The CDR3 loop spans 14 amino acids. The DNA of the CDR3 is TGCGCCAGCAGCGATCAGGGGGCTAGGGGTGAAGCTTTCTTT. As protein: CASSDQGARGEAFF.

This sequence joins TRBV18 and TRBJ2-5, with D tentatively TRBD2 (7 bases). Between the trimmed V and J ends, which lost 8 bases and 2 bases, there was a span of 15 bases. The CDR3 sequence is 14 residues long. From germline, CDR1 is KGHSH and CDR2 LQKENI. DNA of the CDR3: TGTGCCAGCCGCGGGGGAGGGGGACAAGAGACCCAGTACTTC. Encoded protein: CASRGGGGQETQYF.

The chain links TRBV2 to TRBJ2-2; TRBD1 is a possible D gene (6 bases). The CDR3 is made up of 15 amino acids. Trimming pared 2 bases from V and 1 base from J, leaving 8 bases between. Germline V gene lookup returns CDR1 SNHLY and CDR2 FYNNEI. The chain's CDR3 is CASSEQGMNTGELFF. DNA for the CDR3: TGTGCCAGCAGTGAACAGGGGATGAACACCGGGGAGCTGTTTTTT.

The J gene is TRBJ1-2, the V gene TRBV6-5, with D perhaps TRBD1 (5 bases). The germline V gene encodes CDR1 MNHEY and CDR2 SVGAGI. Trimming shortened V by 11 bases and J by 3 bases, and 16 bases separated the two germline ends. The CDR3 is made up of 13 amino acids. This CDR3 is CALRFLGDYGYTF. The CDR3 DNA sequence: TGTGCCCTCAGATTTTTAGGGGACTATGGCTACACCTTC.

The rearrangement joins TRBV15 to TRBJ1-3; D remains ambiguous. The CDR3 is 20 residues long. Trimming took off 0 bases at V and 4 bases at J, with 25 bases between the two ends. Germline V gene data show CDR1 as LNHNV and CDR2 as YYDKDF (reference sequence). The CDR3 here is CATSREFVGDFGVLGNTIYF. CDR3 sequence (DNA): TGTGCCACCAGCAGAGAATTTGTGGGTGATTTCGGGGTGTTAGGAAACACCATATATTTT.